This T cell receptor (beta chain) was sequenced for a study of cytomegalovirus exposure and HLA in healthy donors. Study summary: Membership in the Caucasian-associated ancestry cluster was found for 81% of fewer than 450 genotyped donors. Study findings and constraints: A missense DCLRE1C variant was associated with V- and J-gene trimming of TCR beta chains in a later analysis, and an independent cohort replicated the association. Within an earlier analysis, most TCR beta V segments proved productive either about 87% or about 30% of the time.

Germline values: CDR1 SGHAT, CDR2 FQNNGV. V trimming: 3 bases; J trimming: 2 bases; junction bases outside the gene matches: 8. The CDR3 covers 16 residues. Concerning this clone: The antigen is unknown.

Amplification used 60 Vbeta primers and 13 Jbeta primers. Produced via immunoSEQ multiplex PCR; TCRdb's table is partial and in-frame only. The table shows about 200,000 clones, with 65% to 80% occurring only once. Material for sequencing was PBMCs. The chain employs TRBV11-2 and TRBJ2-7, with TRBD2 matching 9 bases. This TCR derives from a man aged 35-49 years in good health and CMV-seronegative. The CDR3 region has the DNA TGTGCCAGCAGCTTCTTAGCGGGGGTGGTGCCCTACGAGCAGTACTTC. It yields the protein CASSFLAGVVPYEQYF.